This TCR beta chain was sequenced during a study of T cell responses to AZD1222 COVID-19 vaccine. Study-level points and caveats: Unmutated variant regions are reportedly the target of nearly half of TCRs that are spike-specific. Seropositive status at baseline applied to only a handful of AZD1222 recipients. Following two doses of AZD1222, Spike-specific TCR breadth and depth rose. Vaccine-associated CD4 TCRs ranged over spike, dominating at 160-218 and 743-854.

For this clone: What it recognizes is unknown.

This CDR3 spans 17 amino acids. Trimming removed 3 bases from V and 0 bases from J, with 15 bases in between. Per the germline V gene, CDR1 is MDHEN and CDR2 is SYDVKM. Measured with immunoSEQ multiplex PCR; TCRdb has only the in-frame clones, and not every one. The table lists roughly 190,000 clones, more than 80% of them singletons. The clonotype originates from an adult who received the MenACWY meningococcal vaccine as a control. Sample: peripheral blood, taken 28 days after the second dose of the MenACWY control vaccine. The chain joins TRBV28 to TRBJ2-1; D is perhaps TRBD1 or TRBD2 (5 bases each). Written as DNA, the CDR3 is TGTGCCAGCAGTTTTTCAAGGGACCCCAGCTCCTACAATGAGCAGTTCTTC. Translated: CASSFSRDPSSYNEQFF.